The clone carrying this T cell receptor beta chain has ten or more counts. For the diagnoses, clinical symptoms, serum thyroxine and TRAb, thyroid ultrasound and orbital computed tomography were used. The data originate from a study of T cells in Graves' hyperthyroidism and ophthalmopathy. TCR beta CDR3 region amplification was performed from RNA transcripts. RT-PCR in the first round (using the HTBI primer set) targeted the TCR CDR3. One entry per CDR3 protein results from TCRdb running MiXCR on the multiplex PCR reads. The sample has around 580,000 distinct CDR3 sequences, roughly 17% seen once; the top ten hold roughly 18%. What was sequenced was blood. This receptor was obtained from a woman aged 18-29 years with Graves' hyperthyroidism.

In DNA form, the CDR3 reads TGTGCCAGCAGTCCAGACAGCGCAACTAATGAAAAACTGTTTTTT. This translates into CASSPDSATNEKLFF. This chain connects TRBV12-3 or TRBV12-4 to TRBJ1-4; D is perhaps TRBD1 (5 bases). The V end was cut by 5 bases, the J end by 0 bases, with 10 bases between. The CDR3 is made up of 15 amino acids.